This T cell receptor (beta chain) was profiled in a study of blood T cell repertoires in COVID-19. Study context: Donors in the United States, Italy and Spain gave samples during acute or convalescent COVID-19. The cDNA or gDNA used as material had been derived from T cells, B-cell-depleted T cells, or PBMCs.

Authors' processing steps: Cell counts per sample came from amplifying reference gene primers. The method was immunoSEQ multiplex PCR; TCRdb's version includes in-frame clones alone and lacks a portion of them. V, J and clone size derive from that table, while D and trimming were established from the DNA sequence. The sample holds tens of thousands of clones; approximately 84% are singletons and the top ten take more than 13%. Germline V gives CDR1 LNHDA, CDR2 SQIVND (reference sequence). Trimming removed 9 bases from V and 1 base from J; junction bases left unmatched: 2. This CDR3 has 12 residues. J is TRBJ1-1 and V is TRBV19; 7 bases match TRBD1. Source material: peripheral blood. The receptor was derived from a human donor with active or convalescent COVID-19. The donor label of this sample is uncertain. Written as DNA, the CDR3 is TGTGCCAGCGGGGACAGGAACACTGAAGCTTTCTTT. Protein product: CASGDRNTEAFF.